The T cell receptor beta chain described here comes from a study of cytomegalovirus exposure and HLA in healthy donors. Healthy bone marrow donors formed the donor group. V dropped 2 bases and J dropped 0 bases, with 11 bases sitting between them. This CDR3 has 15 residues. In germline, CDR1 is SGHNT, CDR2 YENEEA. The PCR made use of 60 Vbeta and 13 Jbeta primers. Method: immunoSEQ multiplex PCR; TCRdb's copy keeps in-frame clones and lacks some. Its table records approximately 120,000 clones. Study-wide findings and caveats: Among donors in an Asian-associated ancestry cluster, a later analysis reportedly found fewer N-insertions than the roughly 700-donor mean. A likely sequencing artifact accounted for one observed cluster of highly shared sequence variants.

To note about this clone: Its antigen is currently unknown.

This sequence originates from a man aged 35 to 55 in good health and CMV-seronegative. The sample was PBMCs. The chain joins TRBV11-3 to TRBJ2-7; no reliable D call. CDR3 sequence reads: CASSLKQISSYEQYF. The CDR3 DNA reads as TGTGCCAGCAGCTTAAAACAGATTAGCTCCTACGAGCAGTACTTC. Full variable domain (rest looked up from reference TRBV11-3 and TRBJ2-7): EAGVVQSPRYKIIEKKQPVAFWCNPISGHNTLYWYLQNLGQGPELLIRYENEEAVDDSQLPKDRFSAERLKGVDSTLKIQPAELGDSAVYLCASSLKQISSYEQYFGPGTRLTVT.